This T cell receptor beta chain was captured by sequencing in a study of CDR3 diversity in severe acne (dated by TCRdb to the late 2010s). Libraries were constructed by PCR. TCRdb records Illumina HiSeq 2000 as the sequencer. The raw public data were reprocessed by TCRdb itself: fastp quality trimming at Q25, MiXCR clonotype calling, in-frame beta chains only. Each CDR3 protein gets just one entry, which takes the most common genes and DNA from the rows behind it. Here the sample has 97,000 or so distinct CDR3 sequences; roughly half occur a single time. The top ten clones comprise around 12% of the sample. Concerning this clonotype itself: Its antigen is not yet known. A read error may account for a junction end that differs from germline.

Inclusive of the bounding cysteine and phenylalanine, the CDR3 is 11 residues long. Kept here is only the CDR3 DNA, which spans 33 bases and is read in frame from base 1. As encoded in the germline V gene, CDR1 is SGHAT while CDR2 is FQNNGV. The sequence joins TRBV11-2 to TRBJ2-7, with the D gene not clear enough to name. The receptor comes from a male donor with acne. Sequenced material: blood. The DNA is as follows: TGTGCCAACAGCCTCTCCTACGAGCGGTACTTC. This is translated as CANSLSYERYF.